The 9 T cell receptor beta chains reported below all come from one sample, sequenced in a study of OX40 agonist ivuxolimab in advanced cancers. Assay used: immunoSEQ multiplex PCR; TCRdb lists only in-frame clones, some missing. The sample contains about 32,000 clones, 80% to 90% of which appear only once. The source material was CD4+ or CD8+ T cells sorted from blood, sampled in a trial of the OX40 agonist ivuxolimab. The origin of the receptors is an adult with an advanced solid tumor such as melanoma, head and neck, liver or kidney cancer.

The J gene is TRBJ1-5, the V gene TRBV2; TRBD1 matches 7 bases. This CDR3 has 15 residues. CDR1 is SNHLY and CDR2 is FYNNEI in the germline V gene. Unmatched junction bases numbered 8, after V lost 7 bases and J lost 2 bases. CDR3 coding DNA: TGTGCCAGCACTAAAGAGGGACAGCGCAATCAGCCCCAGCATTTT. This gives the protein CASTKEGQRNQPQHF.

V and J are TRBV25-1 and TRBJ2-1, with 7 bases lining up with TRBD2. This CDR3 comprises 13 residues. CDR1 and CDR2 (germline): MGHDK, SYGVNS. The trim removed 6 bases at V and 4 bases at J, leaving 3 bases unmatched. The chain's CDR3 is CASRLGLYNEQFF. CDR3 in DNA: TGTGCCAGCAGATTGGGACTATACAATGAGCAGTTCTTC. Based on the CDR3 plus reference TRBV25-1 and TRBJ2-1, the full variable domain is EADIYQTPRYLVIGTGKKITLECSQTMGHDKMYWYQQDPGMELHLIHYSYGVNSTEKGDLSSESTVSRIRTEHFPLTLESARPSHTSQYLCASRLGLYNEQFFGPGTRLTVL.

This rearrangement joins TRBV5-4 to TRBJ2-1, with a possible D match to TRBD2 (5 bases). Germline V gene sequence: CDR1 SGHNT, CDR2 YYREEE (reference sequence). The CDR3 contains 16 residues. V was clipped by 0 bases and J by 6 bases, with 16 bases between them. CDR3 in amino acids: CASSLAGGSRGNEQFF. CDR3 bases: TGTGCCAGCAGCTTGGCCGGAGGAAGCCGCGGCAATGAGCAGTTCTTC.

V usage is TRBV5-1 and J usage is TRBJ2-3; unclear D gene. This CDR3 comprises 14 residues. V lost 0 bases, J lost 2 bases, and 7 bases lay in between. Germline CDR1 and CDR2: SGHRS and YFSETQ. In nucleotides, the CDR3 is TGCGCCAGCAGCTTGGTATCAGACACAGATACGCAGTATTTT. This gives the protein CASSLVSDTDTQYF.

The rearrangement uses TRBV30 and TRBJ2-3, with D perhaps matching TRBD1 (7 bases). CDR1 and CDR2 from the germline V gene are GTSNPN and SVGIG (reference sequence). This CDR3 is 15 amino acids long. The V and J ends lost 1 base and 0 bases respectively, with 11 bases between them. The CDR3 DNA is TGTGCCTGGAGTGGCCAGGGGGGTAGCACAGATACGCAGTATTTT. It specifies CAWSGQGGSTDTQYF.

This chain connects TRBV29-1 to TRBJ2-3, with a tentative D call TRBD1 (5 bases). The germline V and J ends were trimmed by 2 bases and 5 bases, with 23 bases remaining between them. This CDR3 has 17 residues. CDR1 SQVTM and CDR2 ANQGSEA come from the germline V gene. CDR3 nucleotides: TGCAGCGTTGAAAAGGGGATTGGGGCAGGAGCGCAAGATACGCAGTATTTT. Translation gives CSVEKGIGAGAQDTQYF.

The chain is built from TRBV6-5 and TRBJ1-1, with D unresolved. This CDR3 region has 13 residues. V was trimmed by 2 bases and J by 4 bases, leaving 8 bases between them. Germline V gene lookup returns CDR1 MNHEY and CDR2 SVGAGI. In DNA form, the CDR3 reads TGTGCCAGCAGTTACACGTCAGTCACTGAAGCTTTCTTT. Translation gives CASSYTSVTEAFF.

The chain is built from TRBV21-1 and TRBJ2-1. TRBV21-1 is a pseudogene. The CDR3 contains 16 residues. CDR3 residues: CATFERGHSSYNEQFF. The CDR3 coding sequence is TGTGCCACCTTTGAGAGGGGCCACAGCTCCTACAATGAGCAGTTCTTC.

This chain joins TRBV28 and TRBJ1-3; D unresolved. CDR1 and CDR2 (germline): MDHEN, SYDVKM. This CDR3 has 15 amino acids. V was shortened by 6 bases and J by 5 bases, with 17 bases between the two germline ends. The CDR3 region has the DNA TGTGCCAGCAGACGACCCCAGAACAACCGAAACACCATATATTTT. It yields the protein CASRRPQNNRNTIYF.